Shown below are 22 T cell receptor beta chains from a single sample sequenced in a study of blood T cell repertoires in COVID-19. Profiled with immunoSEQ multiplex PCR; TCRdb holds only in-frame clones, not every one. Found here are 130,000 or so clones, over 80% of them singletons; the top ten hold approximately 3.5%. Sequencing was carried out using PBMCs or T cells enriched from blood (not recorded which). The receptors were gathered from a woman in her 30s who had recovered from COVID-19.

The chain has TRBV28 and TRBJ2-7, with 7 positions matching TRBD1. Germline V gene lookup returns CDR1 MDHEN and CDR2 SYDVKM. V shed 1 base, J shed 0 bases, and the junction held 15 bases outside the gene matches. This CDR3 region has 19 residues. CDR3: CASSLSGGWTGLFSYEQYF. As DNA, the CDR3 is TGTGCCAGCAGTTTATCCGGTGGGTGGACAGGCCTTTTCTCCTACGAGCAGTACTTC. Drawing the rest from reference TRBV28 and TRBJ2-7, the complete variable domain is DVKVTQSSRYLVKRTGEKVFLECVQDMDHENMFWYRQDPGLGLRLIYFSYDVKMKEKGDIPEGYSVSREKKERFSLILESASTNQTSMYLCASSLSGGWTGLFSYEQYFGPGTRLTVT.

The rearrangement links TRBV4-3 to TRBJ2-7; 12 positions match TRBD1. This CDR3 region has 18 residues. V was pared by 0 bases and J by 5 bases, with 11 bases of the junction left unmatched. CDR1 is LGHNA, CDR2 YSLEER, per germline. CDR3 sequence: CASSQDPPHGTGGNEQYF. CDR3 nucleotides: TGCGCCAGCAGCCAAGACCCCCCCCACGGGACAGGGGGCAACGAGCAGTACTTC.

The chain combines TRBV28 with TRBJ2-6, with 8 positions matching TRBD1. Per germline, CDR1 MDHEN and CDR2 SYDVKM. The CDR3 loop spans 16 amino acids. After removal of 8 bases from V and 0 bases from J, the junction contained 6 bases not matched to a gene. CDR3 sequence (DNA): TGTGCCAGCTGCGGGACAGGCGTCTCTGGGGCCAACGTCCTGACTTTC. It is translated as CASCGTGVSGANVLTF.

This rearrangement joins TRBV9 to TRBJ2-3; D is unresolved. The CDR3 sequence is 15 residues long. CDR1 SGDLS and CDR2 YYNGEE come from the germline V gene. The V end lost 0 bases, the J end lost 0 bases, and 8 bases lay between the germline ends. The CDR3 region has the DNA TGTGCCAGCAGCGTAGCACACCTTAGCACAGATACGCAGTATTTT. This gives the protein CASSVAHLSTDTQYF.

The chain couples TRBV15 to TRBJ1-3; D is possibly TRBD1 (6 bases). This CDR3 is 16 amino acids long. V was trimmed by 3 bases and J by 0 bases, leaving 12 bases between them. The germline V gene encodes CDR1 LNHNV and CDR2 YYDKDF (reference sequence). CDR3 residues: CATSSGQLTSGNTIYF. The DNA of the CDR3 is TGTGCCACCAGCAGCGGACAGCTGACCTCTGGAAACACCATATATTTT.

The rearrangement links TRBV4-2 to TRBJ2-1; D gene unclear. The CDR3 is made up of 15 amino acids. The germline V and J ends were trimmed by 0 bases and 2 bases, with 8 bases remaining between them. Germline CDR1 is LGHNA and CDR2 is YNFKEQ. DNA for the CDR3: TGTGCCAGCAGCCAAGATGAGGTAGCCTACAATGAGCAGTTCTTC. Residues: CASSQDEVAYNEQFF.

V gene TRBV4-3 combines with J gene TRBJ2-1, with 15 bases aligning to TRBD2. CDR3 length: 18 residues. Per the germline V gene, CDR1 is LGHNA and CDR2 is YSLEER. V dropped 1 base and J dropped 10; count of bases not matched to a gene: 11. The CDR3 spells CASSQVTWTSGRAKEQFF. In nucleotides, the CDR3 is TGCGCCAGCAGCCAAGTCACCTGGACTAGCGGGAGGGCCAAGGAGCAGTTCTTC.

The CDR3 reads CASSSAGDWAFF. The CDR3 bases are TGTGCCAGCAGCTCAGCAGGGGATTGGGCTTTCTTT. The chain is built from TRBV11-1 and TRBJ1-1; maybe TRBD1 (6 bases). CDR1 and CDR2 from the germline V gene are SGHAT and FQDESV (reference sequence). Trimming stripped 4 bases from V and 11 bases from J, with 14 bases between. This CDR3 is built from 12 residues.

The chain has TRBV10-3 and TRBJ1-4; no definite D call. Germline CDR1 reads ENHRY; CDR2 reads SYGVKD. There are 15 residues in the CDR3. V lost 2 bases and J lost 2, with 9 bases in between. The chain's CDR3 is CAISEEGGTNEKLFF. Written as DNA, the CDR3 is TGTGCCATCAGTGAGGAGGGAGGGACTAATGAAAAACTGTTTTTT.

The chain uses TRBV19 and TRBJ1-4, with D unclear. The germline gives CDR1 LNHDA, CDR2 SQIVND (reference sequence). Deletions cut 4 bases from V and 6 bases from J, with 9 bases between. The CDR3 has 13 amino acids. The DNA for the CDR3 is TGTGCCAGTAGTAGGCCGGAGGATGAAAAACTGTTTTTT. This sequence encodes CASSRPEDEKLFF.

The chain has TRBV14 and TRBJ1-1; D possibly corresponds to TRBD1 (6 bases). The CDR3 consists of 13 residues. The germline gives CDR1 SGHDN, CDR2 FVKESK. V was cut by 4 bases and J by 2 bases, with 8 bases left in between. DNA for the CDR3: TGTGCCAGCAGCCTACAGGGAAACACTGAAGCTTTCTTT. Protein sequence: CASSLQGNTEAFF.

This chain links TRBV7-8 with TRBJ2-7; 11 nucleotides line up with TRBD2. The germline V gene has CDR1 SGHVS and CDR2 FQNEAQ. V gave up 0 bases and J gave up 5 bases; unmatched junction bases: 12. This CDR3 contains 18 residues. The CDR3 coding sequence is TGTGCCAGCAGCTTAGCTAGCGGGAGGGCCAATCCTTGGAACGAGCAGTACTTC. Protein: CASSLASGRANPWNEQYF.

The gene calls are TRBV28 and TRBJ2-1, with 9 bases identical to TRBD1. This CDR3 has 14 amino acids. The junction had 7 bases not matched to a gene; V was cut back by 6 bases and J by 7 bases. CDR1 and CDR2 from the germline V gene are MDHEN and SYDVKM. The CDR3 reads CASRPTGGRNEQFF. The CDR3 coding sequence is TGTGCCAGCAGGCCAACAGGGGGCAGGAATGAGCAGTTCTTC.

On this clone: Other DNA sequences from this sample encode an identical CDR3 as well. The J gene is TRBJ1-1, the V gene TRBV18; the D gene is possibly TRBD1 (5 bases). V lost 6 bases and J 1 base, leaving 9 bases between the germline ends. The CDR3 consists of 13 residues. Germline V gives CDR1 KGHSH, CDR2 LQKENI. The CDR3 is CASSPGQNTEAFF. CDR3 in DNA: TGTGCCAGCTCGCCAGGACAGAACACTGAAGCTTTCTTT.

Written as DNA, the CDR3 is TGTGCCAGCAGCCTAGGGGTTATTGGAGAGACCCAGTACTTC. Protein sequence: CASSLGVIGETQYF. The chain recombines TRBV4-2 with TRBJ2-5, with a weak D call TRBD1 (5 bases). V lost 4 bases, J lost 4 bases, and 13 bases lay in between. Germline V gives CDR1 LGHNA, CDR2 YNFKEQ. The CDR3 loop spans 14 amino acids.

J is TRBJ2-3 and V is TRBV7-9; 9 nucleotides line up with TRBD2. V gave up 11 bases and J gave up 2 bases; unmatched junction bases: 11. In germline, CDR1 is SEHNR, CDR2 FQNEAQ (reference sequence). The CDR3 is 15 residues long. CDR3 region: CADFDLAGPTDTQYF. For the CDR3, the DNA is TGTGCCGACTTTGATCTAGCGGGACCCACAGATACGCAGTATTTT.

The chain carries TRBV30 and TRBJ2-7; D may be TRBD2 (6 bases). The germline V gene encodes CDR1 GTSNPN and CDR2 SVGIG (reference sequence). The CDR3 spans 14 residues. V was cut by 2 bases and J by 3 bases, with 14 bases left in between. This chain's CDR3 is CAWSSFSGFYEQYF. The CDR3 DNA follows: TGTGCCTGGAGTTCTTTTAGCGGCTTCTACGAGCAGTACTTC.

The J gene is TRBJ1-3, the V gene TRBV2, with TRBD1 as a possible D gene (5 bases). This CDR3 is 14 amino acids long. Trimming left V 6 bases short and J 1 base short, with 10 bases between. Germline V CDR1 and CDR2: SNHLY, FYNNEI. CDR3 nucleotide sequence: TGTGCCAGCAGATACGACAGATCTGGAAACACCATATATTTT. This encodes CASRYDRSGNTIYF. The full variable domain, with the rest looked up from reference TRBV2 and TRBJ1-3, is EPEVTQTPSHQVTQMGQEVILRCVPISNHLYFYWYRQILGQKVEFLVSFYNNEISEKSEIFDDQFSVERPDGSNFTLKIRSTKLEDSAMYFCASRYDRSGNTIYFGEGSWLTVV.

V and J are TRBV11-2 and TRBJ1-6, with 10 bases that match TRBD1. The CDR3 has 18 residues. CDR1 SGHAT and CDR2 FQNNGV come from the germline V gene. J lost 6 bases, V lost 2 bases, and 10 bases had no gene match. The CDR3 loop reads CASSLPRQGARGNSPLHF. In nucleotides, the CDR3 is TGTGCCAGCAGCTTACCTAGACAGGGGGCGCGGGGTAATTCACCCCTCCACTTT.

This sequence joins TRBV4-1 and TRBJ2-1; TRBD2 is a possible D gene (6 bases). V was trimmed by 2 bases and J by 6 bases, leaving 11 bases between them. The CDR3 length is 14 residues. The germline V gene encodes CDR1 MGHRA and CDR2 YSYEKL. In nucleotides, the CDR3 is TGCGCCAGCAGCCAACTGCGGGAAGGCAATGAGCAGTTCTTC. This gives the protein CASSQLREGNEQFF.

J is TRBJ1-3 and V is TRBV28; no clear D. Looked up from germline, CDR1 is MDHEN and CDR2 is SYDVKM. The CDR3 has 11 amino acids. Between the trimmed V and J ends, which lost 7 bases and 4 bases, there was a span of 5 bases. This chain's CDR3 is CASNIGNTIYF. DNA of the CDR3: TGTGCCAGCAATATAGGAAACACCATATATTTT.

A few counts support this clone. The rearrangement links TRBV4-1 to TRBJ2-5; 11 nucleotides align to TRBD2. CDR3 size: 18 residues. Germline V gives CDR1 MGHRA, CDR2 YSYEKL. V shed 4 bases and J 0 bases; nucleotides not matched to a gene: 10. CDR3 coding DNA: TGCGCCAGCAGCCGAGAGGGGACTAGCGGTTTGTACCAAGAGACCCAGTACTTC. Translating it yields CASSREGTSGLYQETQYF.